The 32 T cell receptor beta chains reported below all come from one sample, sequenced in a study of T cell responses to AZD1222 COVID-19 vaccine. Some clones are missing from TCRdb's copy, which holds only in-frame ones; the method was immunoSEQ multiplex PCR. This table holds 120,000 or so clones, roughly 86% found once. The source material was peripheral blood, sampled 28 days after the second AZD1222 dose. These receptors all come from an adult who received the AZD1222 COVID-19 vaccine.

The J gene is TRBJ2-5, the V gene TRBV30; 10 bases fit TRBD2. J gave up 4 bases and V 7 bases, and 9 bases lay outside the gene matches. This CDR3 has 14 residues. The germline CDR1 and CDR2 sequences are GTSNPN and SVGIG (reference sequence). This chain's CDR3 is CAYKGLAGAETQYF. CDR3 DNA sequence: TGTGCCTATAAGGGGCTAGCGGGAGCAGAGACCCAGTACTTC. The variable domain in full, completed from reference TRBV30 and TRBJ2-5, reads SQTIHQWPATLVQPVGSPLSLECTVEGTSNPNLYWYRQAAGRGLQLLFYSVGIGQISSEVPQNLSASRPQDRQFILSSKKLLLSDSGFYLCAYKGLAGAETQYFGPGTRLLVL.

The chain recombines TRBV11-1 with TRBJ1-3, with D perhaps TRBD1 (5 bases). CDR1 is SGHAT and CDR2 is FQDESV in the germline V gene (reference sequence). Trimming shortened V by 1 base and J by 4 bases, and 11 bases separated the two germline ends. The CDR3 sequence is 15 residues long. Here the CDR3 reads CASSLGPGPGNTIYF. CDR3 in DNA: TGTGCCAGCAGCTTAGGGCCAGGGCCCGGAAACACCATATATTTT.

This chain joins TRBV7-2 and TRBJ2-1; 7 bases agree with TRBD2. This CDR3 spans 15 amino acids. Losses at the gene ends were 5 bases for V and 8 bases for J; bases not matched to a gene: 12. CDR1 is SGHTA and CDR2 is FQGNSA in the germline V gene. This CDR3 is CASSLGLFEGHEQFF. The CDR3 coding sequence is TGTGCCAGCAGCCTGGGACTATTCGAGGGTCATGAGCAGTTCTTC.

The V call is TRBV5-1, the J call TRBJ2-3; 8 nucleotides align to TRBD1. This CDR3 is built from 14 residues. Unmatched junction bases numbered 5, after V lost 7 bases and J lost 1 base. Germline CDR1 SGHRS, CDR2 YFSETQ. CDR3 protein: CASGTGGCTDTQYF. The CDR3 DNA reads as TGCGCCAGCGGAACAGGGGGGTGCACAGATACGCAGTATTTT.

The rearrangement uses TRBV2 and TRBJ1-6; TRBD1 might be the D (5 bases). Germline loops: CDR1 SNHLY, CDR2 FYNNEI. This CDR3 comprises 14 residues. V dropped 9 bases and J dropped 6 bases, with 15 bases sitting between them. Here the CDR3 reads CAREGRGINSPLHF. The CDR3 coding sequence is TGTGCCAGAGAGGGTCGGGGGATTAATTCACCCCTCCACTTT.

This clone was seen only a few times. The chain couples TRBV29-1 to TRBJ1-1; D is uncertain. Germline V gene lookup returns CDR1 SQVTM and CDR2 ANQGSEA. The ends were cut back, 6 bases at V and 1 base at J, with 15 bases in the middle. The CDR3 has 14 residues. The DNA for the CDR3 is TGCAGCGTGACGATGGACCTCCCGAACACTGAAGCTTTCTTT. This encodes CSVTMDLPNTEAFF.

The chain carries TRBV5-5 and TRBJ2-4, with 7 positions matching TRBD1. This CDR3 has 18 residues. Germline V gives CDR1 SGHKS, CDR2 YYEKEE (reference sequence). The V segment lost 5 bases and the J segment 0 bases; nucleotides outside the gene matches: 14. DNA for the CDR3: TGTGCCAGCAGTTTGACAGGGATCCGTTCATTAGCCAAAAACATTCAGTACTTC. It yields the protein CASSLTGIRSLAKNIQYF.

The V gene is TRBV30, the J gene TRBJ1-3; D unresolved. This CDR3 region has 15 residues. Germline lookup yields CDR1 GTSNPN and CDR2 SVGIG (reference sequence). The ends were cut back, 3 bases at V and 0 bases at J, with 12 bases in the middle. In DNA form, the CDR3 reads TGTGCCTGGAGCGCACAGTCTTTCTCTGGAAACACCATATATTTT. Translating it yields CAWSAQSFSGNTIYF.

This chain links TRBV3-1 (or the pseudogene TRBV3-2) with TRBJ2-2; D not certain. Germline-derived CDR1 and CDR2 are LGHDT and YNNKEL (reference sequence). Trimming stripped 0 bases from V and 5 bases from J, with 10 bases between. The length of the CDR3 is 15 residues. CDR3 coding DNA: TGTGCCAGCAGCCAAGAGGGTGTTGGGACCGGGGAGCTGTTTTTT. It is translated as CASSQEGVGTGELFF.

The chain combines TRBV6-5 with TRBJ2-2, with a weak D call TRBD1 (5 bases). The CDR3 contains 16 residues. Germline V gives CDR1 MNHEY, CDR2 SVGAGI. V was trimmed by 4 bases and J by 5 bases, leaving 17 bases between them. The CDR3 here is CASSSLRQFGTGELFF. In DNA form, the CDR3 reads TGTGCCAGCAGTTCACTAAGACAGTTTGGAACCGGGGAGCTGTTTTTT.

This clone was recorded once. This rearrangement joins TRBV3-1 (or the pseudogene TRBV3-2) to TRBJ1-6; D is unclear. Germline CDR1 LGHDT, CDR2 YNNKEL (reference sequence). The CDR3 spans 13 residues. V was cut by 3 bases and J by 10 bases, with 10 bases left in between. The CDR3 protein is CASSQGFESPLHF. The CDR3 DNA reads as TGTGCCAGCAGCCAGGGGTTTGAATCACCCCTCCACTTT.

This clone was found a few times. The chain combines TRBV2 with TRBJ2-7; weak D call: TRBD2 (6 bases). Germline V gives CDR1 SNHLY, CDR2 FYNNEI. This CDR3 spans 13 amino acids. Deletions cut 7 bases from V and 0 bases from J, with 10 bases between. Here the CDR3 reads CASIRGNSYEQYF. DNA of the CDR3: TGTGCCAGCATTCGGGGGAACTCCTACGAGCAGTACTTC.

V gene TRBV27 combines with J gene TRBJ1-2; 10 positions match TRBD1. Germline CDR1 reads MNHEY; CDR2 reads SMNVEV (reference sequence). V trimming: 3 bases; J trimming: 2 bases; junction bases outside the gene matches: 0. The CDR3 sequence is 14 residues long. The CDR3 region is CASSLGQGNYGYTF. The CDR3 DNA reads as TGTGCCAGCAGTTTGGGACAGGGGAACTATGGCTACACCTTC.

In DNA, the CDR3 is TGTGCCAGTAGGGTGACAGGGACCTACACTGAAGCTTTCTTT. It yields the protein CASRVTGTYTEAFF. V usage is TRBV19 and J usage is TRBJ1-1; TRBD1 agrees at 7 bases. Per germline, CDR1 LNHDA and CDR2 SQIVND (reference sequence). The CDR3 is 14 residues long. Trimming at V came to 6 bases and at J to 3 bases, leaving 7 bases not matched to a gene.

V usage is TRBV5-6 and J usage is TRBJ2-7; D could derive from TRBD1 or TRBD2 (5 bases each). The V gene's germline CDR1 is SGHDT and CDR2 YYEEEE. The CDR3 is 17 amino acids. Trimming pared 3 bases from V and 3 bases from J, leaving 22 bases between. This CDR3 reads CASSSAGTVGFGYEQYF. The CDR3 coding sequence is TGTGCCAGCAGCTCGGCCGGGACGGTGGGTTTCGGCTACGAGCAGTACTTC.

The CDR3 sequence: CASSQEDRGRHGYTF. CDR3 DNA: TGCGCCAGCAGCCAAGAGGACAGGGGGCGACATGGCTACACCTTC. The gene calls are TRBV4-3 and TRBJ1-2, with 11 nucleotides matching TRBD1. V was clipped by 0 bases and J by 6 bases; unmatched bases: 3. Germline V gene lookup returns CDR1 LGHNA and CDR2 YSLEER. The CDR3 runs to 15 residues.

The chain employs TRBV5-1 and TRBJ1-1; 9 bases fit TRBD1. V dropped 2 bases and J dropped 7; count of bases not matched to a gene: 9. Germline-derived CDR1 and CDR2 are SGHRS and YFSETQ. The CDR3 runs 15 residues. CDR3: CASSLGDRDGDEAFF. For the CDR3, the DNA is TGCGCCAGCAGCTTAGGGGACAGGGACGGAGATGAAGCTTTCTTT.

The V gene is TRBV9, the J gene TRBJ1-1, with D possibly matching TRBD1 (5 bases). The CDR3 is made up of 16 amino acids. From germline, CDR1 is SGDLS and CDR2 YYNGEE. Trimming shortened V by 3 bases and J by 5 bases, and 20 bases separated the two germline ends. The CDR3 region is CASSATWGEERTEAFF. The CDR3 nucleotides are TGTGCCAGCAGCGCGACGTGGGGGGAAGAACGGACTGAAGCTTTCTTT.

The gene calls are TRBV5-6 and TRBJ2-5; D is tentatively TRBD1 or TRBD2 (5 bases each). The V gene lost 3 bases and the J gene lost 3 bases, with 9 bases spanning the gap. Germline assignment: CDR1 SGHDT and CDR2 YYEEEE. This CDR3 has 13 residues. The CDR3 DNA reads as TGTGCCAGCAGCTCCGGGACGGAAGAGACCCAGTACTTC. Translated: CASSSGTEETQYF.

CDR3 amino acids: CASSLGEGMNTEAFF. Here the CDR3 DNA reads TGTGCCAGCAGTTTAGGGGAAGGGATGAACACTGAAGCTTTCTTT. This chain connects TRBV27 to TRBJ1-1; D unresolved. The V and J ends lost 2 bases and 0 bases respectively, with 10 bases between them. The CDR3 sequence is 15 residues long. Germline V gives CDR1 MNHEY, CDR2 SMNVEV (reference sequence).

V gene TRBV19 combines with J gene TRBJ2-7, with TRBD2 matching 8 bases. Germline V gene lookup returns CDR1 LNHDA and CDR2 SQIVND (reference sequence). CDR3 length equals 15 residues. With 3 bases clipped from V and 2 bases from J, the junction kept 6 bases outside the gene matches. CDR3 sequence reads: CASSIRSGGPYEQYF. For the CDR3, the DNA is TGTGCCAGTAGTATTAGAAGCGGGGGCCCCTACGAGCAGTACTTC.

The chain links TRBV6-6 to TRBJ2-5; D is tentatively TRBD1 or TRBD2 (7 bases each). CDR1 is MNHNY and CDR2 is SVGAGI in the germline V gene (reference sequence). V lost 5 bases, J lost 3 bases, and 16 bases lay in between. The CDR3 runs 15 residues. In nucleotides, the CDR3 is TGTGCCAGCAGTATGGGGAGGGGGCCAGAAGAGACCCAGTACTTC. It translates to CASSMGRGPEETQYF.

The V and J genes are TRBV7-3 and TRBJ2-5, with 9 bases fitting TRBD1. Germline-derived CDR1 and CDR2 are SGHTA and FQGTGA. The CDR3 totals 15 residues. V dropped 6 bases and J dropped 2; count of bases not matched to a gene: 7. The CDR3, as DNA: TGTGCCAGCAGTCGACAGGGGGGGACTCAAGAGACCCAGTACTTC. Amino acids: CASSRQGGTQETQYF.

This rearrangement joins TRBV3-1 (or the pseudogene TRBV3-2) to TRBJ2-6; no clear D gene. The germline V and J ends were trimmed by 4 bases and 0 bases, with 16 bases remaining between them. The CDR3 totals 18 residues. Germline V CDR1 and CDR2: LGHDT, YNNKEL (reference sequence). CDR3 region: CASSRRSAGLSGANVLTF. CDR3 DNA sequence: TGTGCCAGCAGCCGCCGGTCCGCCGGGCTCTCTGGGGCCAACGTCCTGACTTTC.

The chain carries TRBV7-9 and TRBJ2-2, with unresolved D. In germline, CDR1 is SEHNR, CDR2 FQNEAQ (reference sequence). The V and J ends lost 5 bases and 2 bases respectively, with 9 bases between them. CDR3 size: 14 residues. CDR3 protein: CASSKRTNTGELFF. The CDR3 nucleotides are TGTGCCAGCAGCAAACGAACCAACACCGGGGAGCTGTTTTTT.

The J gene is TRBJ1-2, the V gene TRBV29-1; 10 positions match TRBD1. Trimming at V came to 4 bases and at J to 7 bases, leaving 6 bases not matched to a gene. The CDR3 totals 13 residues. The V gene's germline CDR1 is SQVTM and CDR2 ANQGSEA. CDR3 DNA sequence: TGCAGCGTTGTGGGACAGGGGAGAATTGGCTACACCTTC. This translates into CSVVGQGRIGYTF. Supplemented by reference TRBV29-1 and TRBJ1-2, the full variable domain reads SAVISQKPSRDICQRGTSLTIQCQVDSQVTMMFWYRQQPGQSLTLIATANQGSEATYESGFVIDKFPISRPNLTFSTLTVSNMSPEDSSIYLCSVVGQGRIGYTFGSGTRLTVV.

The chain is built from TRBV7-9 and TRBJ1-5; 7 nucleotides line up with TRBD1. The germline V gene has CDR1 SEHNR and CDR2 FQNEAQ (reference sequence). V dropped 4 bases and J dropped 0; count of bases not matched to a gene: 9. The CDR3 sequence is 17 residues long. The CDR3 loop is CASSWLDRYYSNQPQHF. For the CDR3, the DNA is TGTGCCAGCAGCTGGTTGGACAGGTACTATAGCAATCAGCCCCAGCATTTT.

This clone appeared many times. The chain has TRBV5-8 and TRBJ1-5; D ambiguous. Trimming shortened V by 4 bases and J by 0 bases, and 8 bases separated the two germline ends. This CDR3 has 14 residues. CDR1 is SGHTS and CDR2 is YDEGEE in the germline V gene. CDR3 sequence reads: CASSPLVSNQPQHF. Written as DNA, the CDR3 is TGTGCCAGCAGCCCTTTGGTTAGCAATCAGCCCCAGCATTTT. Full variable domain (rest looked up from reference TRBV5-8 and TRBJ1-5): EAGVTQSPTHLIKTRGQQATLRCSPISGHTSVYWYQQALGLGLQFLLWYDEGEERNRGNFPPRFSGRQFPNYSSELNVNALELEDSALYLCASSPLVSNQPQHFGDGTRLSIL.

The chain carries TRBV4-3 and TRBJ2-1; D unclear. Germline CDR1 is LGHNA and CDR2 is YSLEER. V lost 0 bases and J 8 bases, leaving 8 bases between the germline ends. The CDR3 is 13 amino acids. CDR3 nucleotide sequence: TGCGCCAGCAGCCAAGAATACCTCTATGAGCAGTTCTTC. This codes for CASSQEYLYEQFF.

The chain is built from TRBV4-1 and TRBJ2-1; possible D gene TRBD1, 5 bases. The ends were cut back, 4 bases at V and 0 bases at J, with 16 bases in the middle. CDR3 length: 17 amino acids. CDR1 and CDR2 from the germline V gene are MGHRA and YSYEKL. CDR3 nucleotides: TGCGCCAGCAGCCCACAAAGGGGCGGCTTCTCCTACAATGAGCAGTTCTTC. Its translation: CASSPQRGGFSYNEQFF.

V and J are TRBV27 and TRBJ1-6; D ambiguous. Germline loops: CDR1 MNHEY, CDR2 SMNVEV (reference sequence). The CDR3 runs 14 residues. Trimming pared 7 bases from V and 9 bases from J, leaving 16 bases between. CDR3 protein: CASTGLLPGSPLHF. The CDR3 DNA is TGTGCCAGCACTGGCCTCCTCCCAGGTTCACCCCTCCACTTT.

This chain connects TRBV6-5 to TRBJ1-2; no firm D call. V lost 0 bases and J lost 8, with 19 bases in between. Germline CDR1 reads MNHEY; CDR2 reads SVGAGI. This CDR3 contains 16 residues. The DNA of the CDR3 is TGTGCCAGCAGTTACTCCGCCTCACTTAACGCCAACGGCTACACCTTC. This gives the protein CASSYSASLNANGYTF.